This T cell receptor beta chain was observed in a study of regulatory T cells in long-lasting Graves disease (dated by TCRdb to the early 2020s). About the investigation overall: Persistent Graves' disease was defined as persistently positive TSH receptor autoantibodies together with antithyroid drug treatment for over 5 years. Antithyroid drugs had been taken for approximately 10 years on average by persistent Graves' disease patients in the clinical cohort. TCR sequencing covered some 13 persistent and approximately 20 newly diagnosed Graves' disease patients, around 33 samples in total. Persistent Graves' disease patients were compared with newly diagnosed Graves' disease patients by peripheral blood TCR sequencing and RNA sequencing. The study was registered as a clinical trial and conducted in China. The paper as a whole reports these results and caveats: TRBV28, TRBJ1-2 and TRBJ2-5 were preferentially used in persistent disease, while TRBV20-1 and TRBJ2-1 were favored in newly diagnosed disease. The authors acknowledged the small sample size as a limitation that may reduce accuracy. Sequencing and analysis were limited to the TCR beta chain. More public clonotypes were shared among persistent patients (under 3,000) than among newly diagnosed patients (just under 1,000). Only peripheral blood was studied, because thyroid tissue, the primary lesion, was inaccessible. Lower TCR Shannon entropy and fewer highly expanded clones were observed in persistent Graves' disease patients than in newly diagnosed patients, which suggested clonal expansion.

The sample's time point label, decoded: persistent/refractory GD, antithyroid drugs over 5 years with positive TRAb. For both TCR sequencing and RNA sequencing, RNA was extracted from PBMCs using TRIzol. The diagnosis of Graves' disease was made according to American Thyroid Association guidelines. Recruitment of patients was carried out at an endocrinology department in Xi'an, China. From each patient, 8 to 10 milliliters of peripheral blood was collected into an EDTA anticoagulant tube. Ficoll Paque Plus density gradient separation was used to isolate PBMCs, and no additional T cell sorting was done. RNA quality was checked with an Agilent 2100 Bioanalyzer and agarose gel, and concentration with a NanoDrop 2000. Libraries were prepared through multiplex PCR. This sample was sequenced with an Illumina HiSeq 4000. To build TCR beta libraries, CDR3 regions were amplified by Arm-PCR using iRepertoire HTBI primers. PCR products were gel purified before sequencing. The paper's processing steps were these. Across samples, about 63 TRBV and 14 TRBJ segments were identified and used for gene usage analysis of CDR3 amino acid clonotypes. COPE and FqMerger were used to merge filtered high-quality paired reads into contigs. BLAST was used to align contigs to IMGT TRBV, TRBD and TRBJ reference genes, and CDR3 was defined according to IMGT. Highly expanded clones were defined as clonotypes with a frequency above 0.1%. Shannon entropy was used to measure repertoire diversity, and the Gini coefficient was used to measure V-J evenness. A clonotype was considered public if more than one individual shared it. TCRdb passed the public sequencing reads through fastp at Q25 and MiXCR, retaining productive beta sequences. Merged by CDR3 protein, the rows form single entries marked with the most common genes and DNA. The V and J calls were not made by the authors but by TCRdb's processing. For this sample there are some 450,000 distinct CDR3 sequences; 20% to 25% appear just once. Approximately 28% of the sample lies in the top ten.

This clonotype was detected ten times or more. Its cognate antigen has yet to be identified. No qualities accompany the bases; no much larger clone lies one base away. The CDR3 measures 16 amino acids from cysteine to phenylalanine. The CDR3 DNA has 48 bases and is translated from base 1. CDR1 and CDR2 were assigned from the germline V gene as SNHLY and FYNNEI. The germline V and J ends show losses of 0 bases and 2 bases respectively, and no gene match explains 6 bases of the junction. The TCR comes from a female donor with Graves disease. The chain employs TRBV2 and TRBJ1-1, with 7 middle bases fitting TRBD1. Sequenced material: peripheral blood mononuclear cells (PBMCs), taken when the disease was refractory, from a patient treated with antithyroid drugs. The CDR3 in this case is CASSEARDSLNTEAFF. The DNA sequence is given as TGTGCCAGCAGTGAAGCTCGGGACAGTCTAAACACTGAAGCTTTCTTT.